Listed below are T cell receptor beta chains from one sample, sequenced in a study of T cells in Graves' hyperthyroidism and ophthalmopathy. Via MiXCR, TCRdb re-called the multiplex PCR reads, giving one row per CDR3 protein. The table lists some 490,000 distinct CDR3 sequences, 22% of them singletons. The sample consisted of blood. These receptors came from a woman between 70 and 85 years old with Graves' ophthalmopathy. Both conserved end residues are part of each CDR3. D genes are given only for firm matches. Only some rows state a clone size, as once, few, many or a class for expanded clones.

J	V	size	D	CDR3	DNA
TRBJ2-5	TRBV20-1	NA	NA	CSARTVGETQYF	TGCAGTGCTAGGACAGTTGGGGAGACCCAGTACTTC
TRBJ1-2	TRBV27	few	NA	CASSLSSGRGAGYTF	TGTGCCAGCAGTTTATCGAGTGGCAGGGGCGCCGGCTACACCTTC
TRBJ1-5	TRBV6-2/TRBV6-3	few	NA	CASSRQTNQPQHF	TGTGCCAGCAGTAGACAGACCAATCAGCCCCAGCATTTT
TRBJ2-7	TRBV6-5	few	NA	CASSYSLGAYEQYF	TGTGCCAGCAGTTACTCACTGGGAGCCTACGAGCAGTACTTC
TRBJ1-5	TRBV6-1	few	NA	CASSEWGAVQPQHF	TGTGCCAGCAGTGAGTGGGGGGCAGTTCAGCCCCAGCATTTT
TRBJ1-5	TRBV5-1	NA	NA	CASSLARGQQPQHF	TGCGCCAGCAGCTTGGCCCGGGGGCAACAGCCCCAGCATTTT
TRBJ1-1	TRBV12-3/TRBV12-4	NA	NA	CASSGHPYTEAFF	TGTGCCAGCAGTGGACACCCCTACACTGAAGCTTTCTTT
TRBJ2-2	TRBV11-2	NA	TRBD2	CASRRPGTSGTGELFF	TGTGCCAGCAGACGCCCTGGGACTAGCGGGACCGGGGAGCTGTTTTTT
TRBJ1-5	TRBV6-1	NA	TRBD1	CASSRDRGSNQPQHF	TGTGCCAGCAGTCGGGACAGGGGAAGCAATCAGCCCCAGCATTTT
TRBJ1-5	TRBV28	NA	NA	CASSLRVGWAGAPYSNQPQHF	TGTGCCAGCAGTTTACGGGTGGGGTGGGCAGGGGCTCCATATAGCAATCAGCCCCAGCATTTT
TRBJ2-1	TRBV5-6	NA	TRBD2	CASGESGSRYNEQFF	TGTGCCAGCGGGGAAAGCGGGAGTCGGTACAATGAGCAGTTCTTC
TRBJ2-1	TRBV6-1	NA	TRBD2	CASKQWAGVYNEQFF	TGTGCCAGCAAGCAGTGGGCGGGAGTTTACAATGAGCAGTTCTTC
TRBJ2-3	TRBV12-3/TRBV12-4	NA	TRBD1	CASSGGQGTDTQYF	TGTGCCAGCAGCGGGGGACAGGGGACAGATACGCAGTATTTT
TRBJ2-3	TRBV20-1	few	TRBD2	CSSKAGGPSDTQYF	TGCAGCTCAAAAGCGGGAGGGCCTTCAGATACGCAGTATTTT
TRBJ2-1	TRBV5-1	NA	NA	CASSPGSFYNEQFF	TGCGCCAGCTCCCCGGGGAGCTTCTACAATGAGCAGTTCTTC
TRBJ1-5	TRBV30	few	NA	CAWSVEAGTQPQHF	TGTGCCTGGAGTGTAGAGGCAGGCACCCAGCCCCAGCATTTT
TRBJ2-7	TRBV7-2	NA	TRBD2	CASSRRSGSGAYEQYF	TGTGCCAGCAGCAGGCGGAGCGGGAGCGGGGCCTACGAGCAGTACTTC